Sequencing of this T cell receptor (beta chain) was carried out in a study of cytomegalovirus exposure and HLA in healthy donors. Overall study findings and caveats: The study designated fewer than 200 TCR beta chains cytomegalovirus-associated.

This clone came up a few times. Its cognate antigen is unknown. Both 60 Vbeta primers and 13 Jbeta primers went into the PCR. Some clones are missing from TCRdb's copy, which holds only in-frame ones; the method was immunoSEQ multiplex PCR. The sample contains about 220,000 clones, approximately 82% of which appear only once. CDR1 and CDR2 from the germline V gene are GTSNPN and SVGIG (reference sequence). The CDR3 is 15 residues long. The trim removed 2 bases at V and 4 bases at J, leaving 9 bases unmatched. Specimen: PBMCs. J is TRBJ2-3 and V is TRBV30, with 7 nucleotides matching TRBD2. The clonotype was recovered from a man aged 18 to 30 in good health and CMV-seronegative. The CDR3 DNA sequence: TGTGCCTGGAGTCCTGGGCTAGCGGTCGCAGATACGCAGTATTTT. Residues: CAWSPGLAVADTQYF.